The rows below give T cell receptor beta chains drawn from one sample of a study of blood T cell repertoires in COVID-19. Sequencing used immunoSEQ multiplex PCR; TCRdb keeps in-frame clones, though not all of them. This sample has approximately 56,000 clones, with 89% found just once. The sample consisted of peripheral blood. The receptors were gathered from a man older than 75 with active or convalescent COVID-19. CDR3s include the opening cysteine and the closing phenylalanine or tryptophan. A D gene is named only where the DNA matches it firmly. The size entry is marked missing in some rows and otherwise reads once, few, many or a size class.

CDR3aa: CASSLSLAAGLGNTIYF
CDR3nt: TGTGCCAGCAGCTTATCCTTGGCGGCAGGGTTGGGAAACACCATATATTTT
len: 17
v_gene: TRBV7-2
j_gene: TRBJ1-3
d_gene: .
abundance: .

CDR3aa: CASSYSQGTDYGYTF
CDR3nt: TGTGCCAGCAGTTACTCGCAGGGAACAGACTATGGCTACACCTTC
len: 15
v_gene: TRBV6-6
j_gene: TRBJ1-2
d_gene: .
abundance: .

CDR3aa: CASSEFLATSGNTIYF
CDR3nt: TGTGCCAGCAGTGAATTCTTAGCGACCTCTGGAAACACCATATATTTT
len: 16
v_gene: TRBV6-1
j_gene: TRBJ1-3
d_gene: .
abundance: .

CDR3aa: CASSDRGQSQSSYNEQFF
CDR3nt: TGTGCCAGCAGTGACAGGGGGCAGTCCCAAAGCTCCTACAATGAGCAGTTCTTC
len: 18
v_gene: TRBV6-1
j_gene: TRBJ2-1
d_gene: TRBD1
abundance: once

CDR3aa: CASSLGDRGTGEQYF
CDR3nt: TGCGCCAGCAGCTTGGGGGACAGGGGGACGGGAGAGCAGTACTTC
len: 15
v_gene: TRBV5-1
j_gene: TRBJ2-7
d_gene: TRBD1
abundance: once

CDR3aa: CASRGTASEKLFF
CDR3nt: TGTGCCAGCAGGGGGACTGCTAGTGAAAAACTGTTTTTT
len: 13
v_gene: TRBV7-9
j_gene: TRBJ1-4
d_gene: .
abundance: .

CDR3aa: CASSSPSRGNSPLHF
CDR3nt: TGTGCCAGCAGTTCCCCGTCTCGCGGTAATTCACCCCTCCACTTT
len: 15
v_gene: TRBV6-5
j_gene: TRBJ1-6
d_gene: .
abundance: .

CDR3aa: CASSYGQARASPQQFF
CDR3nt: TGTGCCAGCAGCTACGGACAGGCACGGGCTTCGCCTCAGCAGTTCTTC
len: 16
v_gene: TRBV5-5
j_gene: TRBJ2-1
d_gene: TRBD1
abundance: .

CDR3aa: CASSLPGQGETQYF
CDR3nt: TGTGCCAGCAGCTTACCTGGACAGGGAGAGACCCAGTACTTC
len: 14
v_gene: TRBV7-6
j_gene: TRBJ2-5
d_gene: TRBD1
abundance: .

CDR3aa: CASSIPQGPGTEAFF
CDR3nt: TGTGCCAGCAGTATACCACAGGGGCCGGGCACTGAAGCTTTCTTT
len: 15
v_gene: TRBV28
j_gene: TRBJ1-1
d_gene: TRBD1
abundance: .

CDR3aa: CASSPQRSGGNNEQFF
CDR3nt: TGTGCCAGTAGTCCCCAGAGGAGCGGGGGGAACAATGAGCAGTTCTTC
len: 16
v_gene: TRBV19
j_gene: TRBJ2-1
d_gene: TRBD2
abundance: .

CDR3aa: CASRQGINQPQHF
CDR3nt: TGTGCCAGTAGACAGGGGATCAATCAGCCCCAGCATTTT
len: 13
v_gene: TRBV28
j_gene: TRBJ1-5
d_gene: TRBD1
abundance: .

CDR3aa: CASSRTPPGQGTGNTIYF
CDR3nt: TGTGCCAGCAGTCGAACCCCACCTGGACAGGGGACTGGAAACACCATATATTTT
len: 18
v_gene: TRBV27
j_gene: TRBJ1-3
d_gene: TRBD1
abundance: .

CDR3aa: CSVTVGGDQPQHF
CDR3nt: TGCAGCGTAACTGTCGGGGGGGATCAGCCCCAGCATTTT
len: 13
v_gene: TRBV29-1
j_gene: TRBJ1-5
d_gene: .
abundance: .

CDR3aa: CASSIPGLAGNNEQFF
CDR3nt: TGTGCCAGCAGCATTCCGGGACTAGCGGGTAACAATGAGCAGTTCTTC
len: 16
v_gene: TRBV7-9
j_gene: TRBJ2-1
d_gene: TRBD2
abundance: .

CDR3aa: CASSRTGGGNQPQHF
CDR3nt: TGTGCCAGCAGCCGAACAGGCGGAGGCAATCAGCCCCAGCATTTT
len: 15
v_gene: TRBV7-3
j_gene: TRBJ1-5
d_gene: .
abundance: .

CDR3aa: CASSFGQGTGELFF
CDR3nt: TGTGCCAGCAGCTTCGGCCAGGGGACCGGGGAGCTGTTTTTT
len: 14
v_gene: TRBV11-3
j_gene: TRBJ2-2
d_gene: .
abundance: .

CDR3aa: CASRGRIFNYGYTF
CDR3nt: TGTGCCAGCCGGGGTCGGATTTTTAACTATGGCTACACCTTC
len: 14
v_gene: TRBV2
j_gene: TRBJ1-2
d_gene: .
abundance: .

CDR3aa: CAIKTGDGNTIYF
CDR3nt: TGTGCCATCAAGACAGGGGACGGAAACACCATATATTTT
len: 13
v_gene: TRBV10-3
j_gene: TRBJ1-3
d_gene: TRBD1
abundance: .

CDR3aa: CASSPSASSYEQYF
CDR3nt: TGTGCCAGTAGCCCTAGCGCGAGCTCCTACGAGCAGTACTTC
len: 14
v_gene: TRBV19
j_gene: TRBJ2-7
d_gene: .
abundance: .

CDR3aa: CASSLLSDYPREQYF
CDR3nt: TGTGCCAGCAGTTTGCTATCGGACTACCCTCGCGAGCAGTACTTC
len: 15
v_gene: TRBV27
j_gene: TRBJ2-7
d_gene: .
abundance: .